Below, one T cell receptor (beta chain) is given with its context. This CDR3 has 15 amino acids. Germline V gene lookup returns CDR1 KGHSH and CDR2 LQKENI. The V segment lost 6 bases and the J segment 3 bases; nucleotides outside the gene matches: 6. MiXCR, applied by TCRdb to the RT-PCR reads, yields one record per CDR3 protein. The table lists about 700,000 distinct CDR3 sequences, approximately 14% of them singletons. The rearrangement uses TRBV18 and TRBJ1-3; 9 bases line up with TRBD1. The specimen was memory CD4+ T cells from blood. The clonotype originates from a female donor in good health, serving as a healthy control. The CDR3: CASSQQGAFGNTIYF. CDR3 sequence (DNA): TGTGCCAGCTCTCAACAGGGGGCATTTGGAAACACCATATATTTT.